These 16 T cell receptor beta chains were sequenced from one sample in a study of OX40 agonist ivuxolimab in advanced cancers. Libraries were prepared by immunoSEQ multiplex PCR; TCRdb keeps only in-frame clonotypes and omits some of them. This table has 65,000 to 80,000 clones, roughly 90% appearing once. Sequences were derived from CD4+ or CD8+ T cells sorted from blood, sampled in a trial of the OX40 agonist ivuxolimab. The receptor source for this set is an adult with an advanced solid tumor such as melanoma, head and neck, liver or kidney cancer.

The J gene is TRBJ2-5, the V gene TRBV6-5; TRBD2 matches 9 bases. The CDR3 runs to 16 residues. Germline lookup yields CDR1 MNHEY and CDR2 SVGAGI. Trimming cost V 0 bases and J 5 bases; bases outside gene matches: 7. The CDR3 DNA reads as TGTGCCAGCAGTTACTCGACCCCTAGCGGGACGGAGACCCAGTACTTC. Translated: CASSYSTPSGTETQYF.

The chain is built from TRBV9 and TRBJ1-3, with 7 bases aligning to TRBD1. With 3 bases clipped from V and 0 bases from J, the junction kept 6 bases outside the gene matches. Germline V gives CDR1 SGDLS, CDR2 YYNGEE. This CDR3 has 16 residues. CDR3: CASSGQGQYSGNTIYF. DNA of the CDR3: TGTGCCAGCAGCGGACAGGGACAATACTCTGGAAACACCATATATTTT.

With regard to this clone: A junction end diverges from the germline sequence, so it may reflect a read error. V is TRBV4-3 and J is TRBJ2-5; weak D call: TRBD2 (6 bases). This CDR3 has 12 amino acids. CDR1 is LGHNA, CDR2 YSLEER, per germline. The CDR3 DNA is TGCGCCAGCAGCCAGGGTAGCGGAGCCCCGGACTTC. It translates to CASSQGSGAPDF.

The CDR3 is CASSSPHGGQGWGETQYF. The CDR3 DNA sequence: TGTGCCAGCAGCTCGCCCCACGGGGGACAGGGTTGGGGGGAGACCCAGTACTTC. This chain links TRBV5-4 with TRBJ2-5, with 9 bases fitting TRBD1. This CDR3 has 18 amino acids. Germline lookup yields CDR1 SGHNT and CDR2 YYREEE (reference sequence). With V trimmed by 3 bases and J by 5 bases, 17 bases remained unmatched.

The chain combines TRBV6-5 with TRBJ1-5; D is uncertain. V lost 2 bases and J 9 bases, leaving 11 bases between the germline ends. CDR1 MNHEY and CDR2 SVGAGI come from the germline V gene. There are 13 residues in the CDR3. CDR3 in DNA: TGTGCCAGCAGTTACAAATACGGAGGGCCCCAGCATTTT. It yields the protein CASSYKYGGPQHF.

The chain uses TRBV7-9 and TRBJ2-5, with D perhaps matching TRBD2 (6 bases). CDR1 is SEHNR, CDR2 FQNEAQ, per germline (reference sequence). V dropped 5 bases and J dropped 5 bases, with 18 bases sitting between them. The CDR3 totals 15 residues. CDR3 amino acids: CASSRPFRENETQYF. CDR3 DNA sequence: TGTGCCAGCAGCCGTCCCTTCCGGGAGAACGAGACCCAGTACTTC.

The gene calls are TRBV2 and TRBJ2-7; D assignment may be TRBD1 or TRBD2 (5 bases each). The CDR3 runs to 18 residues. Between the trimmed V and J ends, which lost 0 bases and 5 bases, there was a span of 23 bases. CDR1 is SNHLY, CDR2 FYNNEI, per germline. CDR3 amino acids: CASSEALRGGQGEDEQYF. The CDR3 DNA reads TGTGCCAGCAGTGAAGCGCTTCGGGGCGGTCAGGGCGAGGACGAGCAGTACTTC.

The rearrangement uses TRBV18 and TRBJ2-1; D gene ambiguous. Germline CDR1 KGHSH, CDR2 LQKENI. CDR3 size: 13 residues. The germline V and J ends were trimmed by 2 bases and 4 bases, with 6 bases remaining between them. The CDR3 sequence is CASSPNPYNEQFF. The CDR3 DNA reads as TGTGCCAGCTCACCAAACCCATACAATGAGCAGTTCTTC. Using reference TRBV18 and TRBJ2-1 for the parts outside the CDR3, the full variable domain is NAGVMQNPRHLVRRRGQEARLRCSPMKGHSHVYWYRQLPEEGLKFMVYLQKENIIDESGMPKERFSAEFPKEGPSILRIQQVVRGDSAAYFCASSPNPYNEQFFGPGTRLTVL.

The chain combines TRBV4-3 with TRBJ2-1; TRBD2 aligns across 10 bases. The CDR3 length is 14 residues. The germline CDR1 and CDR2 sequences are LGHNA and YSLEER. V gave up 7 bases and J gave up 9 bases; unmatched junction bases: 9. This CDR3 is CASNSLAGEGEQFF. In DNA form, the CDR3 reads TGCGCCAGCAACTCGCTAGCGGGAGAAGGTGAGCAGTTCTTC.

The chain has TRBV4-1 and TRBJ2-3; D is undetermined. Looked up from germline, CDR1 is MGHRA and CDR2 is YSYEKL. The CDR3 is 16 residues long. V gave up 1 base and J gave up 5 bases, with 16 bases separating them. The CDR3 reads CASSQARTQGRDTQYF. The CDR3, as DNA: TGCGCCAGCAGCCAAGCCCGGACGCAAGGCAGAGATACGCAGTATTTT.

This clone appeared a few times. The rearrangement links TRBV2 to TRBJ1-2; D remains ambiguous. Germline CDR1 reads SNHLY; CDR2 reads FYNNEI. The CDR3 extends over 12 amino acids. Trimming left V 4 bases short and J 3 bases short, with 6 bases between. The chain's CDR3 is CASSGTDYGYTF. The CDR3 DNA is TGTGCCAGCAGTGGGACGGACTATGGCTACACCTTC.

On this clone: This sample also contains other DNA sequences that code for the same CDR3. V gene TRBV5-4 combines with J gene TRBJ2-1; TRBD1 aligns across 11 bases. V lost 4 bases and J lost 4; bases outside the gene matches: 4. CDR1 and CDR2 (germline): SGHNT, YYREEE (reference sequence). CDR3 length equals 15 residues. The CDR3 DNA reads as TGTGCCAGCAGCCTCGGGACAGGGGGATACAATGAGCAGTTCTTC. This sequence encodes CASSLGTGGYNEQFF. The full variable domain, in which reference TRBV5-4 and TRBJ2-1 provide the parts outside the CDR3, is ETGVTQSPTHLIKTRGQQVTLRCSSQSGHNTVSWYQQALGQGPQFIFQYYREEENGRGNFPPRFSGLQFPNYSSELNVNALELDDSALYLCASSLGTGGYNEQFFGPGTRLTVL.

V gene TRBV11-3 combines with J gene TRBJ1-1; D ambiguous. The germline V gene encodes CDR1 SGHNT and CDR2 YENEEA. Trimming cost V 0 bases and J 2 bases, with 10 bases left between them. This CDR3 contains 15 residues. The CDR3 sequence is CASSLEISRNTEAFF. CDR3 sequence (DNA): TGTGCCAGCAGCTTAGAAATCTCCAGAAACACTGAAGCTTTCTTT.

In its sample, this clone was seen a few times. V is TRBV7-6 and J is TRBJ1-1; TRBD1 agrees at 9 bases. V was clipped by 5 bases and J by 6 bases; unmatched bases: 7. CDR3 length equals 14 residues. CDR1 is SGHVS, CDR2 FNYEAQ, per germline. The CDR3 here is CASSLRDRAPEAFF. The DNA of the CDR3 is TGTGCCAGCAGCCTCCGGGACAGGGCTCCTGAAGCTTTCTTT.

The chain links TRBV10-2 to TRBJ1-4; D gene uncertain. This CDR3 has 16 residues. Germline V lookup: CDR1 WSHSY, CDR2 SAAADI. V gave up 0 bases and J gave up 10 bases, with 18 bases separating them. DNA for the CDR3: TGCGCCAGCAGTGAGTCGATGGGCCTGAGTAGAAGAAAACTGTTTTTT. As protein: CASSESMGLSRRKLFF.

The genes are TRBV28 and TRBJ1-1; 8 positions agree with TRBD1. The V and J ends lost 2 bases and 11 bases, in that order; junction bases with no gene match: 13. The CDR3 sequence is 15 residues long. From germline, CDR1 is MDHEN and CDR2 SYDVKM. This CDR3 is CASSLIGTGGYVAFF. The CDR3 coding sequence is TGTGCCAGCAGTTTAATAGGGACAGGAGGGTATGTGGCTTTCTTT.